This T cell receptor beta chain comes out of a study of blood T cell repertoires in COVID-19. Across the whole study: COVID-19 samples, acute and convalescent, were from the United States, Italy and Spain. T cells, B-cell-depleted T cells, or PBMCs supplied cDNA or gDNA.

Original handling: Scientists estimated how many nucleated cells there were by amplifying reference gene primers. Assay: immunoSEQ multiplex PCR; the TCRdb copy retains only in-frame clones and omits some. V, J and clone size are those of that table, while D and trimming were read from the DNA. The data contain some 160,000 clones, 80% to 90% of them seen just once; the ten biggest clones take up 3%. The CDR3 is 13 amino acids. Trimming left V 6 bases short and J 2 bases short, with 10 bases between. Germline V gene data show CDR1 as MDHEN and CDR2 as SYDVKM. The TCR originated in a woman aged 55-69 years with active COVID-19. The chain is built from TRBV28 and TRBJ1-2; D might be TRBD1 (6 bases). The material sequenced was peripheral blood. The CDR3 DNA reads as TGTGCCAGCAGAATCGGACAGAACTATGGCTACACCTTC. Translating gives CASRIGQNYGYTF.